Reported below is one T cell receptor beta chain. Antigen specificity is unknown. PCR primers comprised 60 Vbeta and 13 Jbeta primers. Method: immunoSEQ multiplex PCR; TCRdb's copy keeps in-frame clones and lacks some. Of more than 110,000 clones in the sample, about three quarters are singletons; the top ten hold less than 1.5%. This entry belongs to a study of cytomegalovirus exposure and HLA in healthy donors. Overall study results and limits: An Asian-associated ancestry cluster reportedly showed fewer N-insertions than the approximately 700-donor mean in a later analysis. Upon later analysis, TCR association rates were observed to vary by HLA locus, being highest for DRB1 and lowest for HLA-C.

Sequenced input: PBMCs. The receptor was isolated from a male donor in good health and CMV-seropositive.

The CDR3 loop is CASSPGTGLSYEQYF. The CDR3 bases are TGCGCCAGCAGCCCCGGGACAGGACTCTCCTACGAGCAGTACTTC. The chain carries TRBV4-1 and TRBJ2-7; 8 nucleotides agree with TRBD1. The J segment lost 0 bases and the V segment lost 4 bases, leaving 5 bases of the junction unmatched. The CDR3 consists of 15 residues. Germline V gene data show CDR1 as MGHRA and CDR2 as YSYEKL.